One sample yielded the 16 T cell receptor beta chains listed below, sequenced in a study of cytomegalovirus exposure and HLA in healthy donors. Both 60 Vbeta primers and 13 Jbeta primers went into the PCR. Profiling relied on immunoSEQ multiplex PCR, and the TCRdb table lists in-frame clones only, not all of them. The sample has about 90,000 clones, approximately 80% seen once. Sequencing was performed on PBMCs. These receptors came from a man aged 25 to 40 in good health and CMV-seronegative.

This chain links TRBV27 with TRBJ2-3; 9 bases are a match to TRBD1. The CDR3 spans 15 residues. V dropped 6 bases and J dropped 4; count of bases not matched to a gene: 8. Germline V gives CDR1 MNHEY, CDR2 SMNVEV (reference sequence). DNA for the CDR3: TGTGCCAGCAGACCGGGACAGGGTTGGTCAGATACGCAGTATTTT. Translation: CASRPGQGWSDTQYF.

The gene calls are TRBV7-2 and TRBJ2-5; TRBD2 matches 9 bases. Per germline, CDR1 SGHTA and CDR2 FQGNSA. The CDR3 loop spans 17 amino acids. V shed 1 base, J shed 0 bases, and the junction held 6 bases outside the gene matches. CDR3 coding DNA: TGTGCCAGCAGCTTAGGAGTGTCTAGCGGGAACCAAGAGACCCAGTACTTC. This translates into CASSLGVSSGNQETQYF.

The chain recombines TRBV28 with TRBJ1-1; D remains ambiguous. V lost 1 base, J lost 1 base, and 7 bases lay in between. CDR3 length: 14 residues. Germline V gene data show CDR1 as MDHEN and CDR2 as SYDVKM. This CDR3 is CASSLSTANTEAFF. Written as DNA, the CDR3 is TGTGCCAGCAGTTTATCTACAGCGAACACTGAAGCTTTCTTT.

This chain's CDR3 is CASSPQGQGGANYGYTF. DNA of the CDR3: TGTGCCAGCAGCCCCCAGGGACAGGGGGGAGCTAACTATGGCTACACCTTC. The chain combines TRBV11-3 with TRBJ1-2; 11 bases agree with TRBD1. The CDR3 consists of 17 residues. V lost 5 bases to trimming and J lost 0 bases; unmatched junction nucleotides: 8. Germline-derived CDR1 and CDR2 are SGHNT and YENEEA.

The chain joins TRBV5-6 to TRBJ2-3; tentative D call: TRBD2 (6 bases). This CDR3 region has 16 residues. Germline CDR1 and CDR2: SGHDT and YYEEEE. The V and J ends lost 0 bases and 3 bases respectively, with 14 bases between them. The DNA for the CDR3 is TGTGCCAGCAGCTTGGTTTTGGAGGGTTCGACAGATACGCAGTATTTT. Its protein product is CASSLVLEGSTDTQYF.

This clone was observed once. The chain uses TRBV9 and TRBJ1-1; 7 bases map to TRBD1. The V segment lost 2 bases and the J segment 5 bases; nucleotides outside the gene matches: 6. From germline, CDR1 is SGDLS and CDR2 YYNGEE. The CDR3 totals 14 residues. The CDR3 DNA is TGTGCCAGCAGCGTTGACACCAGGGGGACTGAAGCTTTCTTT. Amino acid sequence: CASSVDTRGTEAFF.

The J gene is TRBJ2-6, the V gene TRBV29-1; D is possibly TRBD1 (5 bases). The V end was cut by 4 bases, the J end by 1 base, with 5 bases between. Germline assignment: CDR1 SQVTM and CDR2 ANQGSEA. The CDR3 loop spans 13 amino acids. The CDR3 nucleotides are TGCAGCGTTGCAGGGTCTGGGGCCAACGTCCTGACTTTC. Translating it yields CSVAGSGANVLTF.

The chain is built from TRBV7-9 and TRBJ1-2; D remains unclear. Trimming took 5 bases from V and 5 from J, leaving 18 bases between them. In germline, CDR1 is SEHNR, CDR2 FQNEAQ (reference sequence). The CDR3 is made up of 15 amino acids. The CDR3 protein is CASSPPGVREYGYTF. CDR3 coding DNA: TGTGCCAGCAGCCCTCCCGGGGTCAGAGAATATGGCTACACCTTC.

The chain joins TRBV5-5 to TRBJ2-2; perhaps TRBD1 as D (6 bases). Trimming shortened V by 4 bases and J by 4 bases, and 11 bases separated the two germline ends. There are 14 residues in the CDR3. Germline V gene sequence: CDR1 SGHKS, CDR2 YYEKEE (reference sequence). CDR3: CASSPGHVTGELFF. CDR3 DNA: TGTGCCAGCAGCCCGGGACATGTCACCGGGGAGCTGTTTTTT.

The gene calls are TRBV14 and TRBJ2-4; no definite D call. Germline V gene sequence: CDR1 SGHDN, CDR2 FVKESK. The CDR3 is 15 amino acids. V was pared by 0 bases and J by 5 bases, with 11 bases between. The CDR3 loop reads CASSQDAAGQNIQYF. The CDR3 DNA reads TGTGCCAGCAGCCAAGATGCGGCCGGCCAAAACATTCAGTACTTC.

The chain couples TRBV10-3 to TRBJ2-2; 9 positions match TRBD1. This CDR3 spans 14 amino acids. The V and J ends lost 6 bases and 6 bases, in that order; junction bases with no gene match: 5. Germline V gene sequence: CDR1 ENHRY, CDR2 SYGVKD. The CDR3 here is CAIRSGTGSGELFF. In DNA, the CDR3 is TGTGCCATCAGGTCCGGGACAGGGTCCGGGGAGCTGTTTTTT.

V and J are TRBV5-5 and TRBJ1-2; 8 bases are a match to TRBD1. Trimming cost V 1 base and J 2 bases; bases outside gene matches: 7. Germline V CDR1 and CDR2: SGHKS, YYEKEE (reference sequence). The CDR3 consists of 16 residues. In nucleotides, the CDR3 is TGTGCCAGCAGCTTGCCCGCGACAGGGGAAAACTATGGCTACACCTTC. Its protein is CASSLPATGENYGYTF.

This clone has a single count. This sequence joins TRBV2 and TRBJ1-1; a possible D gene is TRBD1 (5 bases). The CDR3 runs to 13 residues. Germline loops: CDR1 SNHLY, CDR2 FYNNEI. The V end was cut by 6 bases, the J end by 1 base, with 9 bases between. CDR3 amino acids: CASRRDRNTEAFF. CDR3 nucleotide sequence: TGTGCCAGCAGGCGCGACAGGAACACTGAAGCTTTCTTT.

The gene calls are TRBV27 and TRBJ1-1, with 10 bases lining up with TRBD1. The CDR3 has 16 amino acids. CDR1 is MNHEY, CDR2 SMNVEV, per germline (reference sequence). V shed 5 bases, J shed 4 bases, and the junction held 10 bases outside the gene matches. In DNA, the CDR3 is TGTGCCAGCAGTAATTTGGGGGACAGGGGAATCACTGAAGCTTTCTTT. This codes for CASSNLGDRGITEAFF.

The V and J genes are TRBV27 and TRBJ1-5; 7 positions match TRBD1. The CDR3 is 13 amino acids. Germline CDR1 MNHEY, CDR2 SMNVEV (reference sequence). Trimming at V came to 5 bases and at J to 6 bases, leaving 4 bases not matched to a gene. CDR3 DNA sequence: TGTGCCAGCAGTATGGGACAGATTCAGCCCCAGCATTTT. This translates into CASSMGQIQPQHF.

With regard to this clone: At one end the junction does not follow the germline gene, possibly because of a read error. The chain links TRBV28 to TRBJ1-5; TRBD1 matches 8 bases. The germline gives CDR1 MDHEN, CDR2 SYDVKM. The CDR3 contains 12 residues. The CDR3 DNA follows: TGTGCCGGCAGACAGGGGAGTCAGCCCCAGCATTTT. Translated: CAGRQGSQPQHF.